This T cell receptor (beta chain) was captured in a study of technical replicates of blood from a handful of donors (TCRdb year 2017). Remarks on this clone: What this receptor recognizes is not known. Per-base quality was not reported, and no clone a single base away is much larger than it.

V drops 9 bases and J drops 0 bases, leaving 16 bases in between. Via the germline V gene, CDR1 is SGHTS and CDR2 YDEGEE. Measured from the cysteine to the phenylalanine, the CDR3 is 15 residues long. Of all the DNA, just the CDR3 is kept, 45 bases in frame from base 1. Libraries were constructed by the immunoSEQ multiplex PCR assay. TCRdb retrieved this table from immuneACCESS and kept in-frame rearrangements only. Not all clones are present; in checked studies, unresolved V genes account for under half, and no reason is known for the remainder. This sample gives 95,000 to 100,000 clones in total; around 95% of them show up just once. Of the sample, 0.2% to 0.25% is held by the ten largest clones.

The TCR sequence derives from a human donor in good health. The chain is made from TRBV5-8 and TRBJ2-1; TRBD1 could be the D gene, as 5 bases match. Sequencing used T cells isolated from PBMCs. CDR3 region: CATPLTESSYNEQFF. The DNA sequence follows: TGTGCCACCCCGTTGACAGAGAGCTCCTACAATGAGCAGTTCTTC. The CDR3, completed at both ends by the reference TRBV5-8 and TRBJ2-1 genes, gives the full variable domain EAGVTQSPTHLIKTRGQQATLRCSPISGHTSVYWYQQALGLGLQFLLWYDEGEERNRGNFPPRFSGRQFPNYSSELNVNALELEDSALYLCATPLTESSYNEQFFGPGTRLTVL.